This record looks at one T cell receptor beta chain sequence and its context. Ophthalmopathy-affected donors exhibited moderate-to-severe activity, CAS ≥3, NOSPECS ≥4, and duration under 3 months. Amplifying from RNA transcripts, the study obtained TCR beta CDR3 regions. A first-round RT-PCR used HTBI primers, followed by a second-round multiplex PCR. TCRdb re-called the multiplex PCR reads with MiXCR, one entry per CDR3 protein. The sample consists of 600,000 to 700,000 distinct CDR3 sequences, approximately 39% of them appearing once. This sample stems from a study of Graves' ophthalmopathy and Graves' hyperthyroidism. The CDR3 spans 15 residues. V gave up 2 bases and J gave up 5 bases, with 13 bases separating them.

Sequenced input: peripheral blood. The clonotype was recovered from an adult man with Graves' ophthalmopathy. V is TRBV12-3 or TRBV12-4 and J is TRBJ1-5; D gene uncertain. The CDR3 DNA is TGTGCCAGCAGTTTAACGGTGGCGGCCGATCAGCCCCAGCATTTT. Residues: CASSLTVAADQPQHF.